This TCR beta chain was recorded in a study of OX40 agonist ivuxolimab in advanced cancers. Across the whole study: The study enrolled dose-escalation patients with hepatocellular carcinoma, melanoma, renal cell or head and neck cancer.

Points on this clone: Antigen: not known.

Study outcomes and limitations: Low normalized T-cell clonal expansion was also seen in some nonresponders. By week 6 at 0.1 to 3.0 mg/kg, blood CD4+ and CD8+ T cells had expanded clonally.

Only in-frame clones appear in the TCRdb table, and some are missing; sequencing was by immunoSEQ multiplex PCR. The sample contains about 61,000 clones, 92% of which appear only once. Germline CDR1 LGHNA, CDR2 YSLEER. The CDR3 extends over 15 amino acids. Trimming removed 4 bases from V and 2 bases from J, with 12 bases in between. Excluded were patients having autoimmune disease history or systemic immunosuppression. V and J are TRBV4-3 and TRBJ1-3; D remains ambiguous. This clonotype originated in an adult with an advanced solid tumor such as melanoma, head and neck, liver or kidney cancer. Sequenced here: CD4+ or CD8+ T cells sorted from blood, sampled in a trial of the OX40 agonist ivuxolimab. The CDR3 bases are TGCGCCAGCAGCCCACACTTGGGGACTGGAAACACCATATATTTT. Its protein is CASSPHLGTGNTIYF.